Following are 31 T cell receptor beta chains from one sample sequenced in a study of cytomegalovirus exposure and HLA in healthy donors. In the PCR, 60 Vbeta and 13 Jbeta primers were used. Assay: immunoSEQ multiplex PCR; the TCRdb copy retains only in-frame clones and omits some. The sample lists 100,000 to 130,000 clones, roughly 82% seen once, with less than 3.5% in the top ten. The sequenced sample consisted of PBMCs. Receptor source: a man aged 30 to 45 in good health and CMV-seropositive.

The sample holds one count of this clone. The rearrangement joins TRBV6-1 to TRBJ1-2, with TRBD1 as a possible D gene (5 bases). Trimming removed 5 bases from V and 1 base from J, with 8 bases in between. The CDR3 runs 13 residues. Germline V CDR1 and CDR2: MNHNS, SASEGT. In DNA form, the CDR3 reads TGTGCCAGCAGTTCCGACAGTAACTATGGCTACACCTTC. Its protein product is CASSSDSNYGYTF.

The chain recombines TRBV11-2 with TRBJ1-1; 10 bases align to TRBD1. Germline V gene sequence: CDR1 SGHAT, CDR2 FQNNGV. V lost 6 bases, J lost 7 bases, and 11 bases stayed unmatched. The CDR3 contains 15 residues. The CDR3 loop is CASRGNRDRGNEAFF. The CDR3 DNA reads TGTGCCAGCAGGGGCAACCGGGACAGGGGAAATGAAGCTTTCTTT.

The sample holds a few counts of this clone. This rearrangement joins TRBV9 to TRBJ2-6; no reliable D call. V lost 3 bases and J 0 bases, leaving 10 bases between the germline ends. The CDR3 is made up of 16 amino acids. Germline V gives CDR1 SGDLS, CDR2 YYNGEE. The CDR3 sequence is CASSAQQISGANVLTF. In DNA form, the CDR3 reads TGTGCCAGCAGCGCCCAACAAATCTCTGGGGCCAACGTCCTGACTTTC.

This clone has a handful of counts. The chain has TRBV19 and TRBJ1-5, with D hard to call. Germline V lookup: CDR1 LNHDA, CDR2 SQIVND (reference sequence). The CDR3 has 12 residues. V was trimmed by 1 base and J by 7 bases, leaving 5 bases between them. This CDR3 is CASSIAQQPQHF. The CDR3, as DNA: TGTGCCAGTAGTATAGCCCAGCAGCCCCAGCATTTT.

This sequence joins TRBV5-1 and TRBJ1-3; D gene ambiguous. The CDR3 runs to 16 residues. Germline CDR1 SGHRS, CDR2 YFSETQ. The V gene lost 0 bases and the J gene lost 2 bases, with 12 bases spanning the gap. The CDR3 bases are TGCGCCAGCAGCTTGGCGGGTCTTAGGACTGGAAACACCATATATTTT. Translating gives CASSLAGLRTGNTIYF.

V is TRBV2 and J is TRBJ1-1; 7 bases match TRBD1. J lost 9 bases, V lost 5 bases, and 6 bases had no gene match. The CDR3 extends over 12 amino acids. Germline values: CDR1 SNHLY, CDR2 FYNNEI. CDR3 coding DNA: TGTGCCAGCAGTCCGGGACAGATTAAAGCTTTCTTT. Amino acids: CASSPGQIKAFF. Filled out from reference TRBV2 and TRBJ1-1, the complete variable domain reads EPEVTQTPSHQVTQMGQEVILRCVPISNHLYFYWYRQILGQKVEFLVSFYNNEISEKSEIFDDQFSVERPDGSNFTLKIRSTKLEDSAMYFCASSPGQIKAFFGQGTRLTVV.

This chain connects TRBV7-2 to TRBJ1-1; 8 bases are a match to TRBD1. After removal of 1 base from V and 5 bases from J, the junction contained 6 bases not matched to a gene. CDR1 is SGHTA, CDR2 FQGNSA, per germline. The CDR3 length is 15 residues. The CDR3 DNA is TGTGCCAGCAGCTTAGGGCAGGGGGCTGTTACTGAAGCTTTCTTT. Amino acid sequence: CASSLGQGAVTEAFF.

The chain uses TRBV5-8 and TRBJ2-2; D possibly corresponds to TRBD1 (5 bases). V was trimmed by 6 bases and J by 2 bases, leaving 8 bases between them. The CDR3 consists of 13 residues. Per germline, CDR1 SGHTS and CDR2 YDEGEE. The CDR3: CASTGQNTGELFF. CDR3 coding DNA: TGTGCCAGCACAGGACAAAACACCGGGGAGCTGTTTTTT.

This sequence joins TRBV2 and TRBJ2-1; the D is unclear. Trimming left V 4 bases short and J 8 bases short, with 12 bases between. The CDR3 totals 13 residues. CDR1 and CDR2 (germline): SNHLY, FYNNEI. This CDR3 reads CASSGTGFDEQFF. The CDR3, as DNA: TGTGCCAGCAGTGGCACCGGGTTCGATGAGCAGTTCTTC.

The chain is built from TRBV5-1 and TRBJ2-2; a weak D match, TRBD2 (5 bases). CDR3 length: 15 residues. In germline, CDR1 is SGHRS, CDR2 YFSETQ. V shed 1 base and J shed 4 bases, with 11 bases lying between them. The CDR3 region has the DNA TGCGCCAGCAGCTTGATCGGGGTCGGCACCGGGGAGCTGTTTTTT. Amino acids: CASSLIGVGTGELFF.

This clone was seen only once. V and J are TRBV5-1 and TRBJ1-1; 8 bases are a match to TRBD1. This CDR3 spans 15 amino acids. CDR1 SGHRS and CDR2 YFSETQ come from the germline V gene. Germline trimming cut 3 bases from V and 4 bases from J; bases unmatched to any gene: 8. The DNA for the CDR3 is TGCGCCAGCAGCTACCCGGACAGGGAGGGCACTGAAGCTTTCTTT. Its translation is CASSYPDREGTEAFF. Full variable domain (missing parts from reference TRBV5-1 and TRBJ1-1): KAGVTQTPRYLIKTRGQQVTLSCSPISGHRSVSWYQQTPGQGLQFLFEYFSETQRNKGNFPGRFSGRQFSNSRSEMNVSTLELGDSALYLCASSYPDREGTEAFFGQGTRLTVV.

The gene calls are TRBV19 and TRBJ1-5; 7 positions agree with TRBD1. The CDR3 totals 14 residues. The germline V gene encodes CDR1 LNHDA and CDR2 SQIVND (reference sequence). Unmatched junction bases numbered 2, after V lost 6 bases and J lost 0 bases. The CDR3 bases are TGTGCCAGTAGGACAGGGCCTAGCAATCAGCCCCAGCATTTT. Protein: CASRTGPSNQPQHF.

This chain uses TRBV5-1 with TRBJ2-5, with TRBD1 matching over 12 bases. J lost 4 bases, V lost 4 bases, and 5 bases had no gene match. This CDR3 has 15 residues. Per germline, CDR1 SGHRS and CDR2 YFSETQ. The CDR3 DNA follows: TGCGCCAGCAGCCAGGGACAGGGGGCAGGAGAGACCCAGTACTTC. It yields the protein CASSQGQGAGETQYF.

The V gene is TRBV7-8, the J gene TRBJ2-5; 9 nucleotides line up with TRBD2. The closer fit of TRBJ2-7 to the DNA end suggests the J call may be wrong. The CDR3 has 15 residues. Germline loops: CDR1 SGHVS, CDR2 FQNEAQ. Here the CDR3 reads CASSHLRGGADEQYF. The CDR3 region has the DNA TGTGCCAGCAGCCACCTTCGCGGGGGGGCGGACGAGCAGTACTTC.

The rearrangement uses TRBV4-1 and TRBJ2-4, with D perhaps matching TRBD1 (5 bases). CDR3 length equals 16 residues. V was cut by 2 bases and J by 9 bases, with 20 bases left in between. Germline V gene sequence: CDR1 MGHRA, CDR2 YSYEKL. The CDR3 sequence: CASSQFQGQDTGIQYF. The CDR3 coding sequence is TGCGCCAGCAGCCAATTCCAGGGCCAGGATACGGGCATTCAGTACTTC.

The rearrangement joins TRBV5-1 to TRBJ1-2, with D possibly being TRBD1 (5 bases). CDR3 size: 17 residues. Trimming pared 5 bases from V and 10 bases from J, leaving 30 bases between. Germline V CDR1 and CDR2: SGHRS, YFSETQ. The CDR3: CASSFDRRRGKIDVYTF. As DNA, the CDR3 is TGCGCCAGCAGTTTCGACCGCCGCCGGGGGAAAATAGATGTCTACACCTTC.

V usage is TRBV5-1 and J usage is TRBJ1-1; maybe TRBD1 (6 bases). V was clipped by 7 bases and J by 3 bases, with 16 bases between them. Germline-derived CDR1 and CDR2 are SGHRS and YFSETQ. The CDR3 is made up of 14 amino acids. CDR3 sequence: CASEPGDTHTEAFF. The CDR3 coding sequence is TGCGCCAGCGAGCCCGGGGACACTCACACTGAAGCTTTCTTT.

The genes are TRBV9 and TRBJ1-1; D not certain. Trimming took 3 bases from V and 3 from J, leaving 9 bases between them. The CDR3 totals 13 residues. The germline V gene has CDR1 SGDLS and CDR2 YYNGEE. CDR3 residues: CASSALRDTEAFF. The CDR3 DNA reads TGTGCCAGCAGCGCCCTACGGGACACTGAAGCTTTCTTT.

V usage is TRBV19 and J usage is TRBJ2-7, with TRBD1 matching 8 bases. Germline lookup yields CDR1 LNHDA and CDR2 SQIVND (reference sequence). This CDR3 contains 14 residues. V trimming: 8 bases; J trimming: 2 bases; junction bases outside the gene matches: 8. The CDR3 nucleotides read TGTGCCAGTTCGGGACAGGAATTTCCCTACGAGCAGTACTTC. Translating it yields CASSGQEFPYEQYF.

The rearrangement uses TRBV29-1 and TRBJ2-3; TRBD2 matches at 11 bases. The V segment lost 6 bases and the J segment 1 base; nucleotides outside the gene matches: 3. Germline CDR1 is SQVTM and CDR2 is ANQGSEA. The CDR3 consists of 14 residues. CDR3 loop: CSVLAGGGTDTQYF. The CDR3 coding sequence is TGCAGCGTCCTAGCGGGGGGCGGCACAGATACGCAGTATTTT.

The chain is built from TRBV10-1 and TRBJ1-1; 8 bases match TRBD1. CDR3 length equals 12 residues. V lost 8 bases, J lost 7 bases, and 6 bases stayed unmatched. CDR1 and CDR2 (germline): WNHNN, SYGVQD (reference sequence). CDR3 nucleotide sequence: TGCGCCAGCTCAGGGGGCTCCTATGAAGCTTTCTTT. Translated: CASSGGSYEAFF.

The CDR3 spells CASRTSGGVGDTQYF. For the CDR3, the DNA is TGTGCCAGCAGAACAAGCGGGGGGGTAGGTGATACGCAGTATTTT. The rearrangement links TRBV6-5 to TRBJ2-3; 10 nucleotides agree with TRBD2. Germline V gene lookup returns CDR1 MNHEY and CDR2 SVGAGI. There are 15 residues in the CDR3. V shed 6 bases and J 6 bases; nucleotides not matched to a gene: 9.

The chain employs TRBV7-9 and TRBJ1-1; the D gene is possibly TRBD1 (5 bases). Germline values: CDR1 SEHNR, CDR2 FQNEAQ (reference sequence). CDR3 length: 14 residues. Trimming shortened V by 6 bases and J by 0 bases, and 11 bases separated the two germline ends. CDR3 in DNA: TGTGCCAGCAGAGCCACAGGCATGAACACTGAAGCTTTCTTT. Translation: CASRATGMNTEAFF.

Only one count was recorded for this clone. V gene TRBV7-9 combines with J gene TRBJ1-1; 9 bases map to TRBD1. Germline values: CDR1 SEHNR, CDR2 FQNEAQ (reference sequence). The V gene end was trimmed by 6 bases and the J gene end by 4 bases; junction bases not matched to a gene: 6. This CDR3 is built from 14 residues. CDR3 sequence (DNA): TGTGCCAGCAGGGATACAGGGGGCATCACTGAAGCTTTCTTT. Residues: CASRDTGGITEAFF.

J is TRBJ2-1 and V is TRBV19; 8 bases match TRBD1. This CDR3 is 16 amino acids long. The ends lost 7 bases at V and 0 bases at J; junction bases unmatched: 8. Looked up from germline, CDR1 is LNHDA and CDR2 is SQIVND (reference sequence). For the CDR3, the DNA is TGTGCCAGTACCCGGACAGGGAGAGGCTCCTACAATGAGCAGTTCTTC. This gives the protein CASTRTGRGSYNEQFF.

This clone was detected only once. This chain links TRBV2 with TRBJ2-7, with D perhaps matching TRBD2 (5 bases). Trimming removed 6 bases at V and 4 bases at J, with 13 bases between. The CDR3 consists of 13 residues. CDR1 is SNHLY and CDR2 is FYNNEI in the germline V gene. The CDR3 nucleotides read TGTGCCAGCAGCCGGGGTGGAGCTTACGAGCAGTACTTC. This encodes CASSRGGAYEQYF.

This chain uses TRBV7-3 with TRBJ1-6, with 7 bases identical to TRBD1. Germline CDR1 and CDR2: SGHTA and FQGTGA. V was pared by 5 bases and J by 12 bases, with 7 bases of the junction left unmatched. This CDR3 has 13 amino acids. The CDR3 loop reads CASSPGTAEPLHF. The CDR3 DNA reads TGTGCCAGCAGCCCAGGGACAGCCGAACCCCTCCACTTT.

V and J are TRBV5-1 and TRBJ1-1; 7 bases fit TRBD1. The length of the CDR3 is 14 residues. Germline values: CDR1 SGHRS, CDR2 YFSETQ. With V trimmed by 4 bases and J by 3 bases, 6 bases remained unmatched. The CDR3 coding sequence is TGCGCCAGCAGCAAGGGACAGATTTACACTGAAGCTTTCTTT. Encoded protein: CASSKGQIYTEAFF.

V is TRBV5-4 and J is TRBJ1-2, with 9 bases matching TRBD1. The CDR3 is 17 residues long. Germline V gene sequence: CDR1 SGHNT, CDR2 YYREEE (reference sequence). The V segment lost 3 bases and the J segment 2 bases; nucleotides outside the gene matches: 11. The CDR3: CASSSRDRASLNYGYTF. The CDR3 DNA reads TGTGCCAGCAGCTCCCGGGACAGGGCTTCTTTAAACTATGGCTACACCTTC.

Here the CDR3 reads CASRTPRDKYYGYTF. CDR3 DNA sequence: TGTGCCAGCAGAACTCCCCGGGACAAGTACTATGGCTACACCTTC. The rearrangement uses TRBV6-1 and TRBJ1-2, with D perhaps TRBD1 (6 bases). The CDR3 length is 15 residues. The germline CDR1 and CDR2 sequences are MNHNS and SASEGT. Trimming left V 6 bases short and J 3 bases short, with 17 bases between.

J is TRBJ2-5 and V is TRBV4-2, with D perhaps matching TRBD1 (5 bases). In germline, CDR1 is LGHNA, CDR2 YNFKEQ. The CDR3 contains 14 residues. V lost 4 bases to trimming and J lost 1 base, with 10 bases between them. This chain's CDR3 is CASSPGYLQETQYF. The CDR3 nucleotides read TGTGCCAGCAGCCCAGGGTACCTCCAAGAGACCCAGTACTTC.